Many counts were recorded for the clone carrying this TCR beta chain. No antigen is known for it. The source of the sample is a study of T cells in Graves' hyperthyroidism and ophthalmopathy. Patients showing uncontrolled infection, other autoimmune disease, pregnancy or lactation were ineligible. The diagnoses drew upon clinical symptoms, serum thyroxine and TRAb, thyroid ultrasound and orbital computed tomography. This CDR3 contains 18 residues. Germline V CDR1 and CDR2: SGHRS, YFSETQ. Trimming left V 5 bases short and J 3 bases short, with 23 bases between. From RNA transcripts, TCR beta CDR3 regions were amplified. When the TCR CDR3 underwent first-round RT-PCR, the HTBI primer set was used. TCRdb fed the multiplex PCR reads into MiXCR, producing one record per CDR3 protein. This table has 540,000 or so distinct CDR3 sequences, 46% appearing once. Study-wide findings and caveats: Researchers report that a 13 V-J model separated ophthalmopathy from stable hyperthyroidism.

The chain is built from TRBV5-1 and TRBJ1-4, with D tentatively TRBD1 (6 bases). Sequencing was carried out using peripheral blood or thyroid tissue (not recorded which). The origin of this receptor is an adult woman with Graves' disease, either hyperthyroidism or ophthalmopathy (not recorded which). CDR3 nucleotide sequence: TGCGCCAGCAGTATCAGGGGTTTTGATTTTGCAGCTAATGAAAAACTGTTTTTT. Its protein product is CASSIRGFDFAANEKLFF.